One and the same sample provided the 12 T cell receptor beta chains below, sequenced in a study of blood T cells in healthy people across ages. With a J-beta primer mix and a sample-barcoded 5' primer, a second PCR ran about 7 to 11 cycles. TCRdb used MiXCR to reprocess the 5' RACE reads, holding one entry per CDR3 protein. The data show fewer than 700,000 distinct CDR3 sequences, 40% to 50% seen once. The sample was blood. These receptors came from an elderly man in good health.

This rearrangement joins TRBV10-3 to TRBJ2-7; 8 bases agree with TRBD1. Germline CDR1 reads ENHRY; CDR2 reads SYGVKD. The V and J ends lost 4 bases and 6 bases, in that order; junction bases with no gene match: 14. This CDR3 is 16 amino acids long. The CDR3 bases are TGTGCCATCAGTGGGTCGACCGGGACAGGATCTTCCGAGCAGTACTTC. Translating gives CAISGSTGTGSSEQYF.

This clonotype was observed many times. The chain joins TRBV20-1 to TRBJ2-3, with D perhaps matching TRBD1 (6 bases). Trimming took 6 bases from V and 6 from J, leaving 13 bases between them. CDR3 size: 12 residues. The germline V gene has CDR1 DFQATT and CDR2 SNEGSKA (reference sequence). This CDR3 reads CSAVFTGDTQYF. The CDR3 coding sequence is TGCAGTGCAGTCTTTACAGGGGATACGCAGTATTTT.

CDR3 loop: CASSPAARLAGGETQYF. In DNA form, the CDR3 reads TGTGCCAGCAGCCCTGCAGCACGACTAGCGGGGGGAGAGACCCAGTACTTC. The chain combines TRBV7-2 with TRBJ2-5, with 13 nucleotides matching TRBD2. CDR3 length: 17 amino acids. The V and J ends lost 5 bases and 4 bases, in that order; junction bases with no gene match: 10. The germline gives CDR1 SGHTA, CDR2 FQGNSA.

The V gene is TRBV13, the J gene TRBJ2-4, with D perhaps TRBD1 (5 bases). CDR3 length: 15 residues. The germline V and J ends were trimmed by 3 bases and 2 bases, with 11 bases remaining between them. Germline CDR1 is PRHDT and CDR2 is FYEKMQ (reference sequence). The CDR3 nucleotides read TGTGCCAGCAGCTTGGGTAGGGGATCCAAAAACATTCAGTACTTC. It specifies CASSLGRGSKNIQYF.

This clonotype was counted a few times. The germline gene is not matched at one end of the junction; a read error may be the cause. V usage is TRBV12-3 or TRBV12-4 and J usage is TRBJ2-3, with TRBD2 as a possible D gene (6 bases). The CDR3 runs to 16 residues. CDR3 DNA sequence: TGTGCCAGCATTAAAGAGACTAGAGGGTTCACAGATACGCAATATTTT. Its translation: CASIKETRGFTDTQYF.

The chain employs TRBV20-1 and TRBJ2-3, with TRBD2 identical over 8 bases. The germline gives CDR1 DFQATT, CDR2 SNEGSKA (reference sequence). After removal of 3 bases from V and 4 bases from J, the junction contained 12 bases not matched to a gene. This CDR3 has 16 amino acids. This chain's CDR3 is CSASGGKSGRSDTQYF. The CDR3 region has the DNA TGCAGTGCTAGCGGGGGTAAGAGCGGGAGATCAGATACGCAGTATTTT.

The chain employs TRBV7-9 and TRBJ1-2, with D hard to call. Germline CDR1 reads SEHNR; CDR2 reads FQNEAQ (reference sequence). The CDR3 consists of 12 residues. The V end was cut by 5 bases, the J end by 4 bases, with 8 bases between. The CDR3, as DNA: TGTGCCAGCAGCAACGGGATCTATGGCTACACCTTC. Translation: CASSNGIYGYTF.

The chain links TRBV24-1 to TRBJ2-3; 7 nucleotides match TRBD1. From germline, CDR1 is KGHDR and CDR2 SFDVKD. The CDR3 extends over 15 amino acids. The trim removed 2 bases at V and 2 bases at J, leaving 3 bases unmatched. CDR3 sequence (DNA): TGTGCCACCAGTGATTGGGACAGCGCCACAGATACGCAGTATTTT. It specifies CATSDWDSATDTQYF.

The chain is built from TRBV4-2 and TRBJ2-7; maybe TRBD1 (6 bases). Germline V gives CDR1 LGHNA, CDR2 YNFKEQ. The CDR3 loop spans 13 amino acids. V was shortened by 5 bases and J by 4 bases, with 12 bases between the two germline ends. The CDR3 is CASSRRQEYEQYF. As DNA, the CDR3 is TGTGCCAGCAGCAGGAGACAGGAGTACGAGCAGTACTTC.

The chain uses TRBV5-4 and TRBJ2-5, with TRBD2 matching over 7 bases. Germline CDR1 is SGHNT and CDR2 is YYREEE (reference sequence). The junction had 8 bases not matched to a gene; V was cut back by 3 bases and J by 6 bases. This CDR3 spans 14 amino acids. This CDR3 reads CASSWGGTLQTQYF. The CDR3, as DNA: TGTGCCAGCAGCTGGGGGGGGACTTTGCAGACCCAGTACTTC.

This clonotype occurred once. The junction and the germline gene differ at one end; a read error may be behind it. The rearrangement joins TRBV14 to TRBJ2-3, with a weak D call TRBD1 (6 bases). From germline, CDR1 is SGHDN and CDR2 FVKESK. CDR3 size: 15 residues. CDR3 nucleotides: TGTGCCAGCAGCCCGAGGGGGTTTTCCACAGATACGCGGTATTTT. This codes for CASSPRGFSTDTRYF.

As regards this clonotype: A junction end diverges from the germline sequence, so it may reflect a read error. This chain joins TRBV28 and TRBJ1-4, with 10 nucleotides matching TRBD1. From germline, CDR1 is MDHEN and CDR2 SYDVKM. The CDR3 has 14 residues. The CDR3 coding sequence is TGCGCCAGCAGCGCGGGACAGGGGAATGAAAAACTGTTTTTT. This translates into CASSAGQGNEKLFF.